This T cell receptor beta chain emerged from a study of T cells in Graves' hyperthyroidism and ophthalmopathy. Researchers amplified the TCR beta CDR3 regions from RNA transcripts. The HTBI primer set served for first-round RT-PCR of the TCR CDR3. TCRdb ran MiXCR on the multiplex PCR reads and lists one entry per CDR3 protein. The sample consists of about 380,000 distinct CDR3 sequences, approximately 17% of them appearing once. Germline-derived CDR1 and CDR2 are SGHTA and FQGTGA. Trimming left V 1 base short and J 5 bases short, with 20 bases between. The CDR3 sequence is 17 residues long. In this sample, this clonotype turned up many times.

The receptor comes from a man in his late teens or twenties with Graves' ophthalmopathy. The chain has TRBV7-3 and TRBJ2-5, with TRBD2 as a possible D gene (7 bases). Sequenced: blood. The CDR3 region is CASSLKSRGGAGETQYF. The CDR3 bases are TGTGCCAGCAGCTTAAAGTCTCGTGGGGGGGCCGGGGAGACCCAGTACTTC.